A single T cell receptor beta chain is shown here with its context. Its antigen is undetermined. This entry is derived from a study of T cell responses to AZD1222 COVID-19 vaccine. Study conclusions and caveats: Of the AZD1222 recipients, only 5 or 6 were seropositive at baseline. Repertoires in all cases were sampled only once the peak T cell response had passed.

Germline assignment: CDR1 LNHDA and CDR2 SQIVND (reference sequence). J lost 5 bases, V lost 4 bases, and 11 bases had no gene match. This CDR3 has 17 amino acids. TCRdb keeps only in-frame clones here, not all; method: immunoSEQ multiplex PCR. This sample has 130,000 to 150,000 clones; 75% to 90% occur once, and the top ten carry roughly 4.5%. This sample comprised peripheral blood, obtained on day 0 of MenACWY control vaccination. The receptor comes from an adult in good health. This chain joins TRBV19 and TRBJ2-5; TRBD2 matches 12 bases. The CDR3 DNA reads as TGTGCCAGTAGTACGACTCTTGGACTAGCGGGGAAGGAGACCCAGTACTTC. It is translated as CASSTTLGLAGKETQYF. Complete variable domain (other parts from reference TRBV19 and TRBJ2-5): DGGITQSPKYLFRKEGQNVTLSCEQNLNHDAMYWYRQDPGQGLRLIYYSQIVNDFQKGDIAEGYSVSREKKESFPLTVTSAQKNPTAFYLCASSTTLGLAGKETQYFGPGTRLLVL.